One and the same sample provided the 5 T cell receptor beta chains below, sequenced in a study of blood T cell repertoires in COVID-19 (TCRdb year 2020). The method behind the library was the immunoSEQ multiplex PCR assay. Imported from immuneACCESS, the table was reduced by TCRdb to in-frame sequences with V and J called. These copies leave out some clones; in studies compared against another copy, an unresolved V gene accounts for under half, and the cause of the remainder is not known. A total of fewer than 130,000 clones appear in this sample, roughly 72% of them only once. The top ten clonotypes cover approximately 5.9% of the sample. Sequenced material: peripheral blood. These receptors were taken from an elderly man with acute or convalescent COVID-19.

This chain links TRBV7-8 with TRBJ1-1; D is perhaps TRBD1 (6 bases). Germline V gene lookup returns CDR1 SGHVS and CDR2 FQNEAQ. V was clipped by 5 bases and J by 1 base, with 14 bases between them. The CDR3 runs to 15 residues. The CDR3 region is CASSPRGGPNTEAFF. In DNA, the CDR3 is TGTGCCAGCAGCCCACGGGGGGGGCCGAACACTGAAGCTTTCTTT.

This clone was seen more than once but under ten times. The chain uses TRBV15 and TRBJ2-5; D ambiguous. V was cut by 5 bases and J by 5 bases, with 6 bases left in between. Germline assignment: CDR1 LNHNV and CDR2 YYDKDF (reference sequence). The CDR3 loop spans 11 amino acids. In nucleotides, the CDR3 is TGTGCCACCAGCGAACTCGAGACCCAGTACTTC. Protein sequence: CATSELETQYF.

In this sample, this clone turned up once. This sequence joins TRBV9 and TRBJ2-6; tentatively, D is TRBD2 (6 bases). Germline assignment: CDR1 SGDLS and CDR2 YYNGEE. With 3 bases removed from V and 4 bases from J, the gap between germline ends came to 20 bases. The CDR3 loop spans 18 amino acids. CDR3 loop: CASSETGDWRRGANVLTF. The CDR3 bases are TGTGCCAGCAGCGAAACGGGAGATTGGAGGCGCGGGGCCAACGTCCTGACTTTC.

This chain uses TRBV28 with TRBJ1-2; D not resolved. The CDR3 is 12 amino acids. Germline V lookup: CDR1 MDHEN, CDR2 SYDVKM. V was trimmed by 2 bases and J by 4 bases, leaving 5 bases between them. The CDR3 coding sequence is TGTGCCAGCAGTTTAGCGGGCTATGGCTACACCTTC. Translation: CASSLAGYGYTF.

The chain has TRBV6-1 and TRBJ1-2; the D gene is possibly TRBD1 (5 bases). The germline gives CDR1 MNHNS, CDR2 SASEGT. This CDR3 has 15 amino acids. Trimming took 0 bases from V and 2 from J, leaving 10 bases between them. The CDR3 here is CASSEAQTANYGYTF. The CDR3 nucleotides are TGTGCCAGCAGTGAAGCGCAGACAGCGAACTATGGCTACACCTTC.